Shown below are 31 T cell receptor beta chains from a single sample sequenced in a study of human thymus T cells. The thymus tissue came from resections taken during corrective heart surgery. Some clones are missing from TCRdb's copy, which holds only in-frame ones; the method was immunoSEQ multiplex PCR. Altogether tens of thousands of clones are present, 95% being singletons, with the ten largest covering around 0.037%. The sample consisted of thymus tissue. The receptors shown here come from a girl under two years old with a congenital heart defect but otherwise immunologically healthy.

J is TRBJ2-5 and V is TRBV5-1; 10 bases are shared with TRBD1. After removal of 4 bases from V and 5 bases from J, the junction contained 11 bases not matched to a gene. This CDR3 has 16 amino acids. CDR1 is SGHRS and CDR2 is YFSETQ in the germline V gene. The DNA for the CDR3 is TGCGCCAGCAGCCGGGCTTCAGACAGGGGGCTGGAGACCCAGTACTTC. It is translated as CASSRASDRGLETQYF.

The CDR3 loop is CASTQSPGGKVEQYF. Written as DNA, the CDR3 is TGTGCCAGCACTCAAAGTCCAGGGGGCAAAGTCGAGCAGTACTTC. The chain uses TRBV6-1 and TRBJ2-7; 8 bases match TRBD1. V was clipped by 7 bases and J by 6 bases; unmatched bases: 14. The CDR3 is 15 amino acids. The germline V gene has CDR1 MNHNS and CDR2 SASEGT.

The V gene is TRBV18, the J gene TRBJ1-5; D is ambiguous. V lost 5 bases and J 5 bases, leaving 7 bases between the germline ends. The CDR3 is made up of 12 amino acids. Germline V CDR1 and CDR2: KGHSH, LQKENI. The CDR3 loop reads CASSDRDQPQHF. In DNA form, the CDR3 reads TGTGCCAGCTCAGACCGGGATCAGCCCCAGCATTTT.

This clone occurred a few times. The chain couples TRBV28 to TRBJ2-1, with TRBD2 matching 9 bases. Trimming took 6 bases from V and 7 from J; bases not matched to a gene: 13. CDR3 length: 16 residues. Germline V gene data show CDR1 as MDHEN and CDR2 as SYDVKM. In DNA form, the CDR3 reads TGTGCCAGCAGCACTGGACTAGCGAATAACAAGAATGAGCAGTTCTTC. Protein sequence: CASSTGLANNKNEQFF.

CDR3 amino acids: CASSPGAPEAFF. The CDR3 region has the DNA TGTGCCAGCTCCCCCGGGGCTCCTGAAGCTTTCTTT. The V and J genes are TRBV18 and TRBJ1-1; weak D call: TRBD1 (5 bases). The CDR3 totals 12 residues. CDR1 and CDR2 (germline): KGHSH, LQKENI. V lost 6 bases and J lost 6, with 11 bases in between.

The chain combines TRBV9 with TRBJ1-3; 9 nucleotides match TRBD1. The germline CDR1 and CDR2 sequences are SGDLS and YYNGEE. The V segment lost 4 bases and the J segment 4 bases; nucleotides outside the gene matches: 12. The CDR3 totals 17 residues. CDR3: CASSSSPGQGPGNTIYF. For the CDR3, the DNA is TGTGCCAGCAGCTCCTCCCCGGGACAGGGTCCCGGAAACACCATATATTTT.

V and J are TRBV9 and TRBJ1-2, with TRBD1 as a possible D gene (5 bases). Trimming shortened V by 0 bases and J by 5 bases, and 17 bases separated the two germline ends. The CDR3 runs to 16 residues. The germline CDR1 and CDR2 sequences are SGDLS and YYNGEE. Written as DNA, the CDR3 is TGTGCCAGCAGCGTAGAAAGAAGGATTGGGGGATATGGCTACACCTTC. It translates to CASSVERRIGGYGYTF.

The V and J genes are TRBV11-2 and TRBJ2-5, with no clear D. Germline V lookup: CDR1 SGHAT, CDR2 FQNNGV. V lost 2 bases and J 5 bases, leaving 9 bases between the germline ends. CDR3 length: 13 amino acids. In DNA form, the CDR3 reads TGTGCCAGCAGCTTAACGATGGGGGAGACCCAGTACTTC. The encoded protein is CASSLTMGETQYF. Based on the CDR3 plus reference TRBV11-2 and TRBJ2-5, the full variable domain is EAGVAQSPRYKIIEKRQSVAFWCNPISGHATLYWYQQILGQGPKLLIQFQNNGVVDDSQLPKDRFSAERLKGVDSTLKIQPAKLEDSAVYLCASSLTMGETQYFGPGTRLLVL.

Notes on this clone: At one end the junction does not follow the germline gene, possibly because of a read error. V gene TRBV27 combines with J gene TRBJ1-3, with D possibly TRBD1 on 6 matching bases. The germline gives CDR1 MNHEY, CDR2 SMNVEV (reference sequence). CDR3 length equals 17 residues. CDR3 region: CASSLSGQGASGNTIYF. CDR3 coding DNA: TGTGCCAGCAGTTTATCGGGACAAGGTGCCTCTGGTAACACCATATATTTT.

The chain uses TRBV15 and TRBJ2-1; D is uncertain. V lost 5 bases and J lost 6, with 17 bases in between. The germline V gene encodes CDR1 LNHNV and CDR2 YYDKDF (reference sequence). The CDR3 loop spans 15 amino acids. The CDR3 protein is CATSSQAFLSNEQFF. CDR3 DNA sequence: TGTGCCACCAGCTCCCAAGCCTTTTTAAGCAATGAGCAGTTCTTC.

The V gene is TRBV5-1, the J gene TRBJ2-7; D not resolved. Trimming took 3 bases from V and 7 from J, leaving 11 bases between them. CDR1 is SGHRS, CDR2 YFSETQ, per germline. This CDR3 comprises 12 residues. Here the CDR3 reads CASSYPPGEQYF. For the CDR3, the DNA is TGCGCCAGCAGCTACCCCCCCGGGGAGCAGTACTTC.

This chain uses TRBV14 with TRBJ2-7; D remains unclear. Trimming stripped 0 bases from V and 4 bases from J, with 13 bases between. The germline V gene encodes CDR1 SGHDN and CDR2 FVKESK. The CDR3 has 15 amino acids. The CDR3: CASSQERFGRYEQYF. CDR3 sequence (DNA): TGTGCCAGCAGCCAAGAGAGGTTCGGTAGATACGAGCAGTACTTC.

This sequence joins TRBV10-3 and TRBJ2-1; tentatively, D is TRBD2 (6 bases). V lost 6 bases and J 3 bases, leaving 12 bases between the germline ends. CDR3 length equals 14 residues. The germline CDR1 and CDR2 sequences are ENHRY and SYGVKD. The CDR3 sequence is CAISSGTYYNEQFF. For the CDR3, the DNA is TGTGCCATCAGCTCCGGGACTTACTACAATGAGCAGTTCTTC.

This clone appeared a single time. The chain employs TRBV14 and TRBJ1-1; a possible D gene is TRBD1 (6 bases). The CDR3 has 14 residues. Germline V gene data show CDR1 as SGHDN and CDR2 as FVKESK. Trimming took off 0 bases at V and 8 bases at J, with 13 bases between the two ends. The CDR3 protein is CASSQERQGTEAFF. The CDR3 DNA follows: TGTGCCAGCAGCCAAGAAAGGCAGGGGACAGAAGCTTTCTTT.

The V and J genes are TRBV4-3 and TRBJ1-2; 9 bases agree with TRBD1. This CDR3 has 17 residues. Germline lookup yields CDR1 LGHNA and CDR2 YSLEER. V dropped 0 bases and J dropped 7; count of bases not matched to a gene: 12. The CDR3: CASSQDRPGQGSGGYTF. For the CDR3, the DNA is TGCGCCAGCAGCCAAGACAGACCTGGACAGGGGAGCGGTGGCTACACCTTC.

The rearrangement links TRBV13 to TRBJ2-7; TRBD2 aligns across 7 bases. This CDR3 contains 16 residues. Per the germline V gene, CDR1 is PRHDT and CDR2 is FYEKMQ (reference sequence). Trimming at V came to 3 bases and at J to 0 bases, leaving 8 bases not matched to a gene. CDR3 amino acids: CASSLGNSGFSYEQYF. Here the CDR3 DNA reads TGTGCCAGCAGCTTGGGCAATAGCGGGTTCTCCTACGAGCAGTACTTC.

V usage is TRBV27 and J usage is TRBJ2-3; no clear D. V lost 3 bases to trimming and J lost 2 bases, with 9 bases between them. CDR3 size: 14 residues. Germline V gene data show CDR1 as MNHEY and CDR2 as SMNVEV (reference sequence). In nucleotides, the CDR3 is TGTGCCAGCAGTTTTGTCCAGGCCACAGATACGCAGTATTTT. It is translated as CASSFVQATDTQYF.

As DNA, the CDR3 is TGTGCCAGCACCCCGAAAATCGGGACAGGATACATCAGAAACACCATATATTTT. Encoded protein: CASTPKIGTGYIRNTIYF. The chain recombines TRBV28 with TRBJ1-3; 8 bases line up with TRBD1. The CDR3 is made up of 18 amino acids. CDR1 is MDHEN and CDR2 is SYDVKM in the germline V gene. V trimming: 7 bases; J trimming: 5 bases; junction bases outside the gene matches: 19.

The chain carries TRBV7-9 and TRBJ2-1; the D is unclear. The CDR3 covers 13 residues. V lost 5 bases to trimming and J lost 7 bases, with 12 bases between them. Germline loops: CDR1 SEHNR, CDR2 FQNEAQ (reference sequence). CDR3 region: CASSPLTQNEQFF. CDR3 nucleotide sequence: TGTGCCAGCAGCCCGTTGACCCAAAATGAGCAGTTCTTC. The full variable domain, rest sourced from reference TRBV7-9 and TRBJ2-1, is DTGVSQNPRHKITKRGQNVTFRCDPISEHNRLYWYRQTLGQGPEFLTYFQNEAQLEKSRLLSDRFSAERPKGSFSTLEIQRTEQGDSAMYLCASSPLTQNEQFFGPGTRLTVL.

The chain employs TRBV28 and TRBJ2-2; 8 nucleotides match TRBD2. Trimming cost V 6 bases and J 4 bases; bases outside gene matches: 7. There are 15 residues in the CDR3. Germline-derived CDR1 and CDR2 are MDHEN and SYDVKM. For the CDR3, the DNA is TGTGCCAGCAGCCTATCCGGGACTAGCACCGGGGAGCTGTTTTTT. Amino acids: CASSLSGTSTGELFF.

The V and J genes are TRBV19 and TRBJ2-7; the match to TRBD1 covers 8 bases. Germline values: CDR1 LNHDA, CDR2 SQIVND (reference sequence). This CDR3 is built from 14 residues. The V segment lost 5 bases and the J segment 4 bases; nucleotides outside the gene matches: 7. The CDR3: CASSHGQGLYEQYF. CDR3 DNA: TGTGCCAGTAGTCATGGACAGGGTCTTTACGAGCAGTACTTC.

This chain connects TRBV18 to TRBJ1-2; possibly TRBD1 for D (6 bases). The CDR3 runs to 14 residues. Germline V CDR1 and CDR2: KGHSH, LQKENI. V gave up 3 bases and J gave up 3 bases, with 11 bases separating them. CDR3 sequence (DNA): TGTGCCAGCTCACCTCGGGGGGGCGACTATGGCTACACCTTC. Encoded protein: CASSPRGGDYGYTF.

The V call is TRBV2, the J call TRBJ1-3; 7 bases align to TRBD1. The CDR3 runs to 18 residues. Germline V gives CDR1 SNHLY, CDR2 FYNNEI. J was trimmed by 0 bases and V by 1 base; bases with no gene match: 9. The CDR3 loop is CASSEGRVGQYSGNTIYF. For the CDR3, the DNA is TGTGCCAGCAGTGAAGGAAGGGTGGGACAGTACTCTGGAAACACCATATATTTT.

This chain connects TRBV14 to TRBJ2-7, with unresolved D. Germline values: CDR1 SGHDN, CDR2 FVKESK. Trimming took off 4 bases at V and 3 bases at J, with 10 bases between the two ends. This CDR3 is 13 amino acids long. The CDR3 DNA reads as TGTGCCAGCAGCCCACAAGGGCACTACGAGCAGTACTTC. Protein sequence: CASSPQGHYEQYF.

The V call is TRBV9, the J call TRBJ2-4; 14 bases fit TRBD2. Germline V CDR1 and CDR2: SGDLS, YYNGEE. The CDR3 is 18 amino acids. V lost 0 bases and J lost 4; bases outside the gene matches: 6. The chain's CDR3 is CASSVDGTSGRLKNIQYF. CDR3 DNA sequence: TGTGCCAGCAGCGTAGATGGGACTAGCGGGAGACTAAAAAACATTCAGTACTTC.

The rearrangement uses TRBV25-1 and TRBJ1-1; 8 nucleotides line up with TRBD1. Germline CDR1 is MGHDK and CDR2 is SYGVNS. The junction had 9 bases not matched to a gene; V was cut back by 5 bases and J by 4 bases. The CDR3 covers 15 residues. The DNA for the CDR3 is TGTGCCAGCAGTCAGATTCGGACAGGGACCACTGAAGCTTTCTTT. Amino acid sequence: CASSQIRTGTTEAFF.

This clone has a handful of counts. This rearrangement joins TRBV2 to TRBJ2-7, with 9 bases aligning to TRBD1. The germline gives CDR1 SNHLY, CDR2 FYNNEI. With 8 bases clipped from V and 6 bases from J, the junction kept 8 bases outside the gene matches. This CDR3 has 13 residues. CDR3 sequence (DNA): TGTGCCAGCTCAACAGGGGGCACGACCGAGCAGTACTTC. This translates into CASSTGGTTEQYF.

The chain has TRBV5-8 and TRBJ1-1, with unresolved D. CDR3 length: 14 amino acids. CDR1 and CDR2 from the germline V gene are SGHTS and YDEGEE. The V end was cut by 6 bases, the J end by 7 bases, with 19 bases between. The chain's CDR3 is CASTKSMGGFEAFF. In DNA form, the CDR3 reads TGTGCCAGCACTAAATCCATGGGAGGGTTTGAAGCTTTCTTT.

This clone was picked up a small number of times. The chain uses TRBV27 and TRBJ1-2; tentative D call: TRBD1 (6 bases). V lost 2 bases and J 1 base, leaving 26 bases between the germline ends. This CDR3 is 20 amino acids long. In germline, CDR1 is MNHEY, CDR2 SMNVEV (reference sequence). CDR3 nucleotide sequence: TGTGCCAGCAGTTTAAGGGTTCCCTGCGGGGGGCGCCTTTGTAACTATGGCTACACCTTC. Translated, it gives CASSLRVPCGGRLCNYGYTF.

In regard to this clone: A read error may produce the germline difference seen at one junction end. The V gene is TRBV27, the J gene TRBJ1-3; D unclear. Germline loops: CDR1 MNHEY, CDR2 SMNVEV (reference sequence). The CDR3 spans 16 residues. The CDR3 nucleotides are TGTGCCAACAGTCCGGTTCGAGAATCCTCTGGAAACACCATATATTTT. Its protein is CANSPVRESSGNTIYF.

This clone came up a few times. The chain carries TRBV9 and TRBJ2-7, with D unresolved. Trimming took 0 bases from V and 0 from J, leaving 7 bases between them. Germline assignment: CDR1 SGDLS and CDR2 YYNGEE. The CDR3 loop spans 14 amino acids. Here the CDR3 DNA reads TGTGCCAGCAGCGTAGGATCCAGCTCCTACGAGCAGTACTTC. Translating gives CASSVGSSSYEQYF.